This TCR beta chain came from a study of shared clonotypes between healthy human individuals. Assay execution proceeded at the deep level. The authors distributed each subset's genomic DNA evenly over several immunoSEQ plates. Profiling relied on immunoSEQ multiplex PCR, and the TCRdb table lists in-frame clones only, not all of them. The sample has around 1,000,000 clones, about 72% seen once. CD45RA-negative memory and CD45RA+ naive subsets were split from the CD4+ cells. Regarding the study as a whole: Across four donors, naive CD4 shared approximately 4.5%, naive CD8 approximately 3.5%, memory CD4 roughly 2.4%, memory CD8 under 0.5%.

With respect to this clone: The antigen remains undetermined.

This CDR3 is 15 amino acids long. Germline CDR1 reads MGHDK; CDR2 reads SYGVNS. With V trimmed by 1 base and J by 10 bases, 8 bases remained unmatched. The chain couples TRBV25-1 to TRBJ1-4; 8 bases are a match to TRBD1. The sample was memory CD4+ T cells from PBMCs. The subset is: CD45RA-negative fraction. This sequence was found in a man aged 18 to 30 in good health. Some clones in this sample may be carry-over from other donors' samples. The CDR3 loop is CASSEFGTGSAKLFF. Written as DNA, the CDR3 is TGTGCCAGCAGTGAATTCGGGACAGGTTCAGCAAAACTGTTTTTT.